What follows is one T cell receptor beta chain and its context. Its antigen is not yet known. No much larger clone exists at a distance of one base, and base qualities are not known. As encoded in the germline V gene, CDR1 is ENHRY while CDR2 is SYGVKD. Its CDR3 holds 15 amino acids, cysteine through phenylalanine. Only the CDR3 part of the read is kept: 45 bases, read in frame from the first base. The germline V end is reduced by 10 bases and the J end by 8 bases; junction bases left unmatched: 9. During the collection period, no infections or other immune events were recorded for the healthy donors. Time-dependent variance in a beta-binomial model of T-cell clone differential abundance was calibrated using healthy-donor blood repertoires as a training cohort. The training cohort comprised some 10 healthy donors, 3 female and 7 male. An age range of roughly 29 to 64 years, with an average of about 43 years, was recorded for the donors. Obtained from a commercial supplier, whole blood was collected from each healthy donor at three time points set around 2 weeks apart. For immunosequencing, genomic DNA was extracted from whole blood that had not been sorted.

This record comes from a study of identifying expanded T cells in peripheral blood (dated by TCRdb to the late 2010s). Study-level background: Technical replicates were generated by sequencing separate aliquots of the same genomic DNA pool, and four replicates were compared pairwise. What the study reported, not specific to this receptor: It was expected by the authors that biological variance in healthy repertoires might increase further over much longer intervals, such as months to years. Across all healthy donors, variance in clone template counts between approximately 2-week samples was found to increase significantly with total template count. Across all healthy-donor time intervals, the beta-binomial model significantly cut both the number of clones called differentially abundant and the false-positive rate. The binomial model flagged around 1.1 differentially abundant clones between technical replicates, compared with roughly 15 over approximately two weeks and 19 over roughly 4 weeks.

TCRbeta CDR3 regions were profiled by bias-controlled multiplex PCR amplification of genomic DNA with the immunoSEQ Assay. Processing in the source paper ran as follows. To quantify the absolute abundance of each unique TCRbeta CDR3 region, the sequences were collapsed and filtered. Differential abundance was assessed using a binomial (Fisher-equivalent) model and a beta-binomial model in which time-dependent variance fitted from healthy donors was added. Any clone with fewer than 5 combined templates was excluded, and a clone was called differentially abundant if its Benjamini-Hochberg FDR was below 0.01. Using the form v = (b*log(k)+a)^2, the beta-binomial variance was modeled as a function of the total template count across the two samples. The table comes from immuneACCESS by way of TCRdb, which keeps in-frame sequences with V and J called. Part of the clones is missing from these tables; in studies checked, under half for an unresolved V gene and the rest for unknown reasons. The V and J calls and clone size come from that table; D and trimming were worked out from the DNA. For this sample the table gives around 100,000 clones, of which about 89% were detected only once. The ten largest clones capture 16% of the sample.

Recombination connected TRBV10-3 to TRBJ2-1; TRBD2 aligns with 15 central bases. Sequenced material: blood. The clonotype originates from a person aged 18 to 70 in good health. DNA sequence: TGTGCCACTCGGACTAGCGGGGGGGCTGGGGATGAGCAGTTCTTC. It is translated as CATRTSGGAGDEQFF.